Listed below are T cell receptor beta chains from one sample, sequenced in a study of PD-1 blockade in classical Hodgkin lymphoma. Using immunoSEQ multiplex PCR, the repertoire was profiled, and TCRdb retains in-frame clones only, with some absent. The sample shows more than 45,000 clones, around 93% of them seen only once. The source was peripheral blood mononuclear cells (PBMCs), collected before the second cycle of nivolumab. The receptor set was obtained from a human donor with classical Hodgkin lymphoma. Both conserved end residues are part of each CDR3. Each record gives: V gene, D gene, clone size, J gene, CDR3 DNA, CDR3 protein. D genes are given only for firm matches. Where a row states a size, it is once, few, many or the class of an expanded clone; other rows omit it.

v_gene: TRBV27
d_gene: -
abundance: -
j_gene: TRBJ2-3
CDR3nt: TGTGCCAGCAGTTTGTCAGGCCGGGCTATGTATTTT
CDR3aa: CASSLSGRAMYF

v_gene: TRBV20-1
d_gene: -
abundance: -
j_gene: TRBJ1-1
CDR3nt: TGCAGTGTTCAGATGAACACTGAAGCTTTCTTT
CDR3aa: CSVQMNTEAFF

v_gene: TRBV18
d_gene: -
abundance: -
j_gene: TRBJ1-6
CDR3nt: TGTGCCAGCTCACACGATTCCCTTATTTCACCCCTCCACTTT
CDR3aa: CASSHDSLISPLHF

v_gene: TRBV5-1
d_gene: -
abundance: -
j_gene: TRBJ2-6
CDR3nt: TGCGCCAGCAGCTTGCCGGACTCTGGGGCCAACGTCCTGACTTTC
CDR3aa: CASSLPDSGANVLTF

v_gene: TRBV21-1
d_gene: -
abundance: -
j_gene: TRBJ2-5
CDR3nt: TGTGCCAGCAGCAACGGGGGAAGGAGGGAGGGCCCTCAAGAGACCCAGTACTTC
CDR3aa: CASSNGGRREGPQETQYF

v_gene: TRBV19
d_gene: TRBD2
abundance: -
j_gene: TRBJ2-1
CDR3nt: TGTGCCAGTAGTATGGGGAGGGAGTGGAATGAGCAGTTCTTC
CDR3aa: CASSMGREWNEQFF

v_gene: TRBV6-6
d_gene: TRBD2
abundance: -
j_gene: TRBJ2-1
CDR3nt: TGTGCCAGCAGCCCCAGGACTAGCGGGATGGATGAGCAGTTCTTC
CDR3aa: CASSPRTSGMDEQFF

v_gene: TRBV27
d_gene: -
abundance: once
j_gene: TRBJ2-3
CDR3nt: TGTGCCAGCAGTTTAATTCAGGGACGAGATACGCAGTATTTT
CDR3aa: CASSLIQGRDTQYF

v_gene: TRBV19
d_gene: -
abundance: -
j_gene: TRBJ1-2
CDR3nt: TGTGCCAGTCGCCCGAGTCCCCCTAATACAAACTATGGCTACACCTTC
CDR3aa: CASRPSPPNTNYGYTF

v_gene: TRBV28
d_gene: TRBD1
abundance: -
j_gene: TRBJ2-3
CDR3nt: TGTGCCAGCACAACAGACAGGGGGGGGTCGGCAGATACGCAGTATTTT
CDR3aa: CASTTDRGGSADTQYF

v_gene: TRBV27
d_gene: -
abundance: -
j_gene: TRBJ2-7
CDR3nt: TGTGCCAGCATGGGGGGCACCTACGAGCAGTACTTC
CDR3aa: CASMGGTYEQYF

v_gene: TRBV19
d_gene: TRBD1
abundance: -
j_gene: TRBJ2-2
CDR3nt: TGTGCCAGTAGTCACCGGGACAGAAACACCGGGGAGCTGTTTTTT
CDR3aa: CASSHRDRNTGELFF

v_gene: TRBV9
d_gene: -
abundance: -
j_gene: TRBJ2-1
CDR3nt: TGTGCCAGCAGCGTAGGGAGCTATATGGTCAAGGGTGAGCAGTTCTTC
CDR3aa: CASSVGSYMVKGEQFF

v_gene: TRBV30
d_gene: TRBD1
abundance: -
j_gene: TRBJ2-5
CDR3nt: TGTGCCTGGGGCGGGACAGGGAAAGGAGAGACCCAGTACTTC
CDR3aa: CAWGGTGKGETQYF

v_gene: TRBV30
d_gene: -
abundance: -
j_gene: TRBJ2-6
CDR3nt: TGTGCCTGGACTAGGGAAGGTTCTGGGGCCAACGTCCTGACTTTC
CDR3aa: CAWTREGSGANVLTF

v_gene: TRBV19
d_gene: -
abundance: -
j_gene: TRBJ2-5
CDR3nt: TGTGCCAGTAGTATCGCGGGAGAGACCCAGTACTTC
CDR3aa: CASSIAGETQYF

v_gene: TRBV7-2
d_gene: -
abundance: -
j_gene: TRBJ2-1
CDR3nt: TGTGCCAGCAGCTTAGCGTGGAATGAGCAGTTCTTC
CDR3aa: CASSLAWNEQFF

v_gene: TRBV27
d_gene: -
abundance: -
j_gene: TRBJ1-5
CDR3nt: TGTGCCAGCAGTCCCCCCGGGAGGGTCCAGCCCCAGCATTTT
CDR3aa: CASSPPGRVQPQHF

v_gene: TRBV5-1
d_gene: -
abundance: once
j_gene: TRBJ2-2
CDR3nt: TGCGCCAGCAGCTTAAATGGGCTAATTAACACCGGGGAGCTGTTTTTT
CDR3aa: CASSLNGLINTGELFF

v_gene: TRBV5-1
d_gene: -
abundance: few
j_gene: TRBJ1-5
CDR3nt: TGCGCCAGCAGCTTACAGCCAGGGGATCAGCCCCAGCATTTT
CDR3aa: CASSLQPGDQPQHF

v_gene: TRBV30
d_gene: TRBD1
abundance: -
j_gene: TRBJ1-4
CDR3nt: TGTGCCTGGAGTGACAGGGGGCTGAAAGAAAAACTGTTTTTT
CDR3aa: CAWSDRGLKEKLFF

v_gene: TRBV5-1
d_gene: -
abundance: -
j_gene: TRBJ2-7
CDR3nt: TGCGCCAGCAGCTTTGGCTCCGCCTACGAGCAGTACTTC
CDR3aa: CASSFGSAYEQYF

v_gene: TRBV19
d_gene: -
abundance: few
j_gene: TRBJ1-4
CDR3nt: TGTGCCAGTAGGACCGGGCTAGAACTGTTTTTT
CDR3aa: CASRTGLELFF

v_gene: TRBV7-9
d_gene: TRBD2
abundance: -
j_gene: TRBJ2-7
CDR3nt: TGTGCCACTAAGGTCCTAGCGGGTCCCTACGAGCAGTACTTC
CDR3aa: CATKVLAGPYEQYF

v_gene: TRBV29-1
d_gene: TRBD1
abundance: -
j_gene: TRBJ1-2
CDR3nt: TGCAGCGTGAGGGGACAGGGGGGAGCAGGCTACACCTTC
CDR3aa: CSVRGQGGAGYTF

v_gene: TRBV7-9
d_gene: -
abundance: -
j_gene: TRBJ2-7
CDR3nt: TGTGCCAGCAGCCCCTCCTACGAGCAGTACTTC
CDR3aa: CASSPSYEQYF

v_gene: TRBV25-1
d_gene: -
abundance: once
j_gene: TRBJ1-4
CDR3nt: TGTGCCAGCAGTGATCGACGGTGGGAGGTAGGGGAAAAACTGTTTTTT
CDR3aa: CASSDRRWEVGEKLFF

v_gene: TRBV15
d_gene: -
abundance: -
j_gene: TRBJ2-5
CDR3nt: TGTGCCACCAGCAGACTAGGGGGGATAGAGACCCAGTACTTC
CDR3aa: CATSRLGGIETQYF

v_gene: TRBV10-2
d_gene: -
abundance: -
j_gene: TRBJ2-7
CDR3nt: TGCGCCAGCACTCTGGGCCACGAGCAGTACTTC
CDR3aa: CASTLGHEQYF

v_gene: TRBV27
d_gene: -
abundance: -
j_gene: TRBJ2-3
CDR3nt: TGTGCCAGCCGAAGGGGCCTCGGGCAGTATTTT
CDR3aa: CASRRGLGQYF

v_gene: TRBV14
d_gene: TRBD2
abundance: -
j_gene: TRBJ2-7
CDR3nt: TGTGCCAGCAGTAATAGCGGGAGTTCCTACGAGCAGTACTTC
CDR3aa: CASSNSGSSYEQYF

v_gene: TRBV25-1
d_gene: -
abundance: -
j_gene: TRBJ1-6
CDR3nt: TGTGCCAGCAGTGAAGGGGGCGACGGGTCCTATAATTCACCCCTCCACTTT
CDR3aa: CASSEGGDGSYNSPLHF

v_gene: TRBV4-3
d_gene: TRBD2
abundance: -
j_gene: TRBJ2-1
CDR3nt: TGCGCCAGCAGCCTTAGCGGGCCCTACAATGAGCAGTTCTTC
CDR3aa: CASSLSGPYNEQFF

v_gene: TRBV28
d_gene: TRBD1
abundance: -
j_gene: TRBJ1-1
CDR3nt: TGTGCCAGCAGAACCCCTTGGACAGGGCGCACTGAAGCTTTCTTT
CDR3aa: CASRTPWTGRTEAFF

v_gene: TRBV4-1
d_gene: TRBD1
abundance: once
j_gene: TRBJ1-1
CDR3nt: TGCGCCAGCAGCCAGCCTTCCCGGGACAGCAATGAAGCTTTCTTT
CDR3aa: CASSQPSRDSNEAFF

v_gene: TRBV11-2
d_gene: -
abundance: -
j_gene: TRBJ2-6
CDR3nt: TGTGCCACCACCCAGGGGTATGGGGCCAACGTCCTGACTTTC
CDR3aa: CATTQGYGANVLTF

v_gene: TRBV5-6
d_gene: TRBD1
abundance: once
j_gene: TRBJ1-3
CDR3nt: TGTGCCAGCAGCTCCCCCCGACAGGGCACTGGAAACACCATATATTTT
CDR3aa: CASSSPRQGTGNTIYF

v_gene: TRBV6-5
d_gene: TRBD2
abundance: few
j_gene: TRBJ2-7
CDR3nt: TGTGCCAGCAGTTACCGCCTAGCGGGGAGCTACGAGCAGTACTTC
CDR3aa: CASSYRLAGSYEQYF